This record looks at one TCR beta chain sequence and its context. The antigen remains unidentified. The germline gives CDR1 LNHNV, CDR2 YYDKDF (reference sequence). The CDR3 runs to 17 residues. The V end lost 2 bases, the J end lost 1 base, and 17 bases lay between the germline ends. The sample originates from a study of cytomegalovirus exposure and HLA in healthy donors. Study in general: Most donors, 70% to 85% of a few hundred genotyped, fell in the Caucasian-associated ancestry cluster.

Overall study results and limits: CMV serostatus was the sole immune exposure information available. Reports state that TCR beta sequences accurately predicted most subjects' HLA-A and HLA-B alleles. A later analysis linked a missense DCLRE1C variant to TCR beta V- and J-gene trimming.

PCR was performed using 60 Vbeta and 13 Jbeta primers. Measured with immunoSEQ multiplex PCR; TCRdb has only the in-frame clones, and not every one. Of some 180,000 clones listed, approximately 70% are singletons. The receptor comes from a woman aged 18-29 years in good health and CMV-seropositive. The chain is built from TRBV15 and TRBJ1-1; unclear D gene. Sequenced sample: PBMCs. The chain's CDR3 is CATSRLFREDPNTEAFF. CDR3 nucleotides: TGTGCCACCAGCAGACTATTTAGGGAGGATCCGAACACTGAAGCTTTCTTT.